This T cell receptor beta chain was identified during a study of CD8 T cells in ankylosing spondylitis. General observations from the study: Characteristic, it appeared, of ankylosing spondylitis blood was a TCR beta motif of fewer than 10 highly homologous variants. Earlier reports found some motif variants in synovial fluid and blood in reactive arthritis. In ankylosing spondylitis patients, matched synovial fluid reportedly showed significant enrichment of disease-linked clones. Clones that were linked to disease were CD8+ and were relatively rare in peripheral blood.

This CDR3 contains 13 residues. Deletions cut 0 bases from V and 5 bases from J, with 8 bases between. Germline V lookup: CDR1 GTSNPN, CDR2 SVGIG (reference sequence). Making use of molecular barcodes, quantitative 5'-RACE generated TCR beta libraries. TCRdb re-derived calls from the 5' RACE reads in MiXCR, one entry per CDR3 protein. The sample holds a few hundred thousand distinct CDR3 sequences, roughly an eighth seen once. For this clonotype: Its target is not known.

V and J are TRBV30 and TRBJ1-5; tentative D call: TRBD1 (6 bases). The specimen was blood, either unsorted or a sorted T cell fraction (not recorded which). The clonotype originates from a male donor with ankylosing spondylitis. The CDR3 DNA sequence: TGTGCCTGGAGTGTGGCAGGGGATCAGCCCCAGCATTTT. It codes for CAWSVAGDQPQHF.